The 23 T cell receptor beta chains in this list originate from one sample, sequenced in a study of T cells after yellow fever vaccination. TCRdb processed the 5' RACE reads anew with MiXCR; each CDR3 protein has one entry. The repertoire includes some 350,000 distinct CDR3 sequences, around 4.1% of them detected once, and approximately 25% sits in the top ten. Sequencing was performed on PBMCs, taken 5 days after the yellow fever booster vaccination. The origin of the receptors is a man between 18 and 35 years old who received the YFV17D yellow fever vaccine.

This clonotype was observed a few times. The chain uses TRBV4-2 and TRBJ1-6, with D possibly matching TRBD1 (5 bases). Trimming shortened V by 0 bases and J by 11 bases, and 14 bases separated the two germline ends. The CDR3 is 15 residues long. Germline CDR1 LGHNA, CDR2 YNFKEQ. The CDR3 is CASSQEVGERTPLHF. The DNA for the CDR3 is TGTGCCAGCAGCCAAGAAGTGGGGGAGAGGACACCCCTCCACTTT.

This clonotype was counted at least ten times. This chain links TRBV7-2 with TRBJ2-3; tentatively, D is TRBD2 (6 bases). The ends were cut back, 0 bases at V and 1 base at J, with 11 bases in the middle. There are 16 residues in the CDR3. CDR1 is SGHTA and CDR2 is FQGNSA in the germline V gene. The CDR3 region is CASSLAHSSGTDTQYF. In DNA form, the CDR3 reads TGTGCCAGCAGCTTAGCGCATTCTAGCGGCACAGATACGCAGTATTTT.

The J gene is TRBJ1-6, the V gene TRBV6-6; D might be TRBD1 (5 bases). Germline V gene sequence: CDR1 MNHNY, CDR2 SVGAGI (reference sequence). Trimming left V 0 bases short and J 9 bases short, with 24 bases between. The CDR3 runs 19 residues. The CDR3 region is CASSYSTGTIKIVGSPLHF. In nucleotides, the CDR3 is TGTGCCAGCAGTTACTCCACCGGGACTATAAAAATCGTTGGTTCACCCCTCCACTTT.

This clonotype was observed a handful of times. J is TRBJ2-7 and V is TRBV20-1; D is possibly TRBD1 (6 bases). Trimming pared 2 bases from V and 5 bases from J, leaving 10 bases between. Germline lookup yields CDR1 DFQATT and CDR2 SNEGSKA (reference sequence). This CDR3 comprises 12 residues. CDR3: CSARSGVDEQYF. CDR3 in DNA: TGCAGTGCTAGATCAGGGGTGGACGAGCAGTACTTC.

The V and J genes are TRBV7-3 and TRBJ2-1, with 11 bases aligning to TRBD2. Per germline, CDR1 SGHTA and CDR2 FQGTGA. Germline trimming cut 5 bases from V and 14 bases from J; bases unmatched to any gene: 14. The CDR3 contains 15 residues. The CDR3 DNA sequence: TGTGCCAGCAGCGTAGCGGGGGGGCCATCCTTTCTGGAGTTCTTC. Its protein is CASSVAGGPSFLEFF.

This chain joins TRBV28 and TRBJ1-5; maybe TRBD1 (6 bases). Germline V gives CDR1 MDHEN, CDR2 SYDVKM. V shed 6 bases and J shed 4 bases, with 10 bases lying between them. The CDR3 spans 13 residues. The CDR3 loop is CASSRGQNQPQHF. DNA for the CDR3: TGTGCCAGCAGCCGGGGGCAAAATCAGCCCCAGCATTTT. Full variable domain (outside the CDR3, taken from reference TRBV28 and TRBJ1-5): DVKVTQSSRYLVKRTGEKVFLECVQDMDHENMFWYRQDPGLGLRLIYFSYDVKMKEKGDIPEGYSVSREKKERFSLILESASTNQTSMYLCASSRGQNQPQHFGDGTRLSIL.

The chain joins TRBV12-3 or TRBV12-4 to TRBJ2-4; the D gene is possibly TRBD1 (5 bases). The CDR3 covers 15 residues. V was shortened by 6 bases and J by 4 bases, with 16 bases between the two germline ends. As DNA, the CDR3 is TGTGCCAGCAGGCAGACCATGGGGCCAAAAAACATTCAGTACTTC. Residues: CASRQTMGPKNIQYF.

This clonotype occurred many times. The CDR3 loop reads CASSHSRYGYTF. CDR3 nucleotide sequence: TGCGCCAGCAGCCATAGTAGGTATGGCTACACCTTC. The rearrangement joins TRBV4-3 to TRBJ1-2; D gene unclear. V lost 3 bases, J lost 5 bases, and 7 bases lay in between. The CDR3 extends over 12 amino acids. The germline CDR1 and CDR2 sequences are LGHNA and YSLEER.

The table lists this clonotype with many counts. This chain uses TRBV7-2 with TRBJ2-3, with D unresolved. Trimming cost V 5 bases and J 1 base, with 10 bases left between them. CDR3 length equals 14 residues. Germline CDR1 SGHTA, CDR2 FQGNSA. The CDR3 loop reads CASSILTGTDTQYF. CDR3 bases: TGTGCCAGCAGCATCCTAACAGGCACAGATACGCAGTATTTT.

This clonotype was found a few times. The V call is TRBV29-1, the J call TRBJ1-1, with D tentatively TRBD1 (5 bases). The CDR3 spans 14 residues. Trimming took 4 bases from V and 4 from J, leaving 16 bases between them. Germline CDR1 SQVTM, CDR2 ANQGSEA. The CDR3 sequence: CSVVGQLTGTEAFF. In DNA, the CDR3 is TGCAGCGTTGTAGGACAACTAACGGGCACTGAAGCTTTCTTT.

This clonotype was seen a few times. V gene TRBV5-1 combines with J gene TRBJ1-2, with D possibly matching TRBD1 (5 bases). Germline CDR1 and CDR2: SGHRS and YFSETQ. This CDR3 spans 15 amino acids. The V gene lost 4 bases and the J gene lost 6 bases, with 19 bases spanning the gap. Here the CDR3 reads CASSPGPRSENGYTF. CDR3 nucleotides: TGCGCCAGCAGCCCGGGACCTAGGTCGGAAAATGGCTACACCTTC.

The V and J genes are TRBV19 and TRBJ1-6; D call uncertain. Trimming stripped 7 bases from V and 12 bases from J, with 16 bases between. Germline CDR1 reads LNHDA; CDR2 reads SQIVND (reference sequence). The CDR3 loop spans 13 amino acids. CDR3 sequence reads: CASTMRELGPLHF. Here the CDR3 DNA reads TGTGCCAGTACCATGAGGGAATTGGGACCCCTCCACTTT.

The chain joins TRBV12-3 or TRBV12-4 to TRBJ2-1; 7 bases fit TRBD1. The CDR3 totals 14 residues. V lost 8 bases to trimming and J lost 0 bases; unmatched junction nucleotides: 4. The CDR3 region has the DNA TGTGCCAGCGACCGGGACAGCTCCTACAATGAGCAGTTCTTC. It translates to CASDRDSSYNEQFF.

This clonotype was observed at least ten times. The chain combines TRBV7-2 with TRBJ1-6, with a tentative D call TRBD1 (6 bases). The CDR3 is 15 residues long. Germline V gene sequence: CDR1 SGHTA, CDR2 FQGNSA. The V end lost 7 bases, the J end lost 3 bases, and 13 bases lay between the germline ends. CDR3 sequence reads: CASNLAQGYNSPLHF. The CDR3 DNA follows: TGTGCCAGCAACCTGGCACAGGGCTATAATTCACCCCTCCACTTT.

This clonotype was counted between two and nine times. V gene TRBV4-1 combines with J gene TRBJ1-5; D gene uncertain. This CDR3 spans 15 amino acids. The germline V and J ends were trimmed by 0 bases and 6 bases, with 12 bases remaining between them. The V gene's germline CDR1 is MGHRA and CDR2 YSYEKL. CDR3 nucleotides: TGCGCCAGCAGCCAAGAAAGAGGGCCGGGTCAGCCCCAGCATTTT. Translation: CASSQERGPGQPQHF.

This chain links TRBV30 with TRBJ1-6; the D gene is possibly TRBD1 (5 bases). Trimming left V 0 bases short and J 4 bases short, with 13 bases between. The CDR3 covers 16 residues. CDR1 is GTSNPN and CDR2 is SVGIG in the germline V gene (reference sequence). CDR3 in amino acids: CAWSVQQEAYNSPLHF. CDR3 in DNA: TGTGCCTGGAGTGTACAACAGGAAGCATATAATTCACCCCTCCACTTT.

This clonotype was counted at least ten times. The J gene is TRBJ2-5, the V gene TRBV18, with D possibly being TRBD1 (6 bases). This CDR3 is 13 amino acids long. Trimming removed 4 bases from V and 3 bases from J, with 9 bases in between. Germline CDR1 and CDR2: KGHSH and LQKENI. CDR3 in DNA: TGTGCCAGCTCACTGCAGGGGAAAGAGACCCAGTACTTC. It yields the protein CASSLQGKETQYF.

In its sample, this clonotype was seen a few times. The CDR3 here is CASSGQTGQPQHF. DNA of the CDR3: TGTGCCAGCAGCGGTCAAACAGGCCAGCCCCAGCATTTT. The chain combines TRBV9 with TRBJ1-5, with a possible D match to TRBD1 (5 bases). Deletions cut 3 bases from V and 7 bases from J, with 11 bases between. Germline-derived CDR1 and CDR2 are SGDLS and YYNGEE. The CDR3 length is 13 residues.

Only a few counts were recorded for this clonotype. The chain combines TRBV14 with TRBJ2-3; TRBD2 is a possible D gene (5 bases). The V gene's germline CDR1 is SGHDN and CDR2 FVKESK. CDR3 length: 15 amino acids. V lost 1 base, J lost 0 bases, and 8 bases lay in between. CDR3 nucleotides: TGTGCCAGCAGCCAAGGATGGAGGAGCACAGATACGCAGTATTTT. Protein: CASSQGWRSTDTQYF. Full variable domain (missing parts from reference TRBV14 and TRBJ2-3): EAGVTQFPSHSVIEKGQTVTLRCDPISGHDNLYWYRRVMGKEIKFLLHFVKESKQDESGMPNNRFLAERTGGTYSTLKVQPAELEDSGVYFCASSQGWRSTDTQYFGPGTRLTVL.

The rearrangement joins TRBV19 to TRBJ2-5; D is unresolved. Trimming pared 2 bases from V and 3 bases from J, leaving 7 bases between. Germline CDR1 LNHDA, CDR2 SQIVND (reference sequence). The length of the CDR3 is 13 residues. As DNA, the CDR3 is TGTGCCAGTAGTATAACCAGAGAAGAGACCCAGTACTTC. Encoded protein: CASSITREETQYF.

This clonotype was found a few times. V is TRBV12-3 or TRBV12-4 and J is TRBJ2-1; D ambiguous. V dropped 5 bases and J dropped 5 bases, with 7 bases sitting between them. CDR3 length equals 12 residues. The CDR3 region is CASSSRNNEQFF. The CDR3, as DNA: TGTGCCAGCAGTAGCCGGAACAATGAGCAGTTCTTC.

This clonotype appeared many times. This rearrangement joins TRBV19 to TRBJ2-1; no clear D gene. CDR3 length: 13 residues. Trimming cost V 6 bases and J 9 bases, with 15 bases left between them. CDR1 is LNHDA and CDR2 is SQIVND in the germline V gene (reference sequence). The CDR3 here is CASSNFPGGEQFF. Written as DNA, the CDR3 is TGTGCCAGTAGCAATTTCCCCGGCGGTGAGCAGTTCTTC.

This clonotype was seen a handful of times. The CDR3 region has the DNA TGTGCCAGCTCACCACTCGGACAGGAGAACTATGGCTACACCTTC. The encoded protein is CASSPLGQENYGYTF. The V call is TRBV18, the J call TRBJ1-2; 7 nucleotides agree with TRBD1. The trim removed 1 base at V and 2 bases at J, leaving 4 bases unmatched. This CDR3 has 15 amino acids. Germline CDR1 is KGHSH and CDR2 is LQKENI.